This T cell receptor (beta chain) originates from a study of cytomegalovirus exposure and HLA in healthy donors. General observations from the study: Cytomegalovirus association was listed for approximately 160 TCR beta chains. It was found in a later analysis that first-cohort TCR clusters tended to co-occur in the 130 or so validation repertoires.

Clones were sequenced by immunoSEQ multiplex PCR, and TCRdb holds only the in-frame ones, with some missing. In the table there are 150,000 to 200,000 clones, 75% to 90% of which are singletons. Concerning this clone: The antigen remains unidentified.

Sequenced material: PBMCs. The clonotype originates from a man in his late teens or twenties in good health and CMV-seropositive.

CDR3 nucleotide sequence: TGTGCCAGCAGCTTACCAGGGGGAAGTGGCTACACCTTC. Its translation is CASSLPGGSGYTF. The chain combines TRBV5-6 with TRBJ1-2, with 7 bases that match TRBD1. The trim removed 2 bases at V and 7 bases at J, leaving 5 bases unmatched. Germline assignment: CDR1 SGHDT and CDR2 YYEEEE. The CDR3 has 13 amino acids.